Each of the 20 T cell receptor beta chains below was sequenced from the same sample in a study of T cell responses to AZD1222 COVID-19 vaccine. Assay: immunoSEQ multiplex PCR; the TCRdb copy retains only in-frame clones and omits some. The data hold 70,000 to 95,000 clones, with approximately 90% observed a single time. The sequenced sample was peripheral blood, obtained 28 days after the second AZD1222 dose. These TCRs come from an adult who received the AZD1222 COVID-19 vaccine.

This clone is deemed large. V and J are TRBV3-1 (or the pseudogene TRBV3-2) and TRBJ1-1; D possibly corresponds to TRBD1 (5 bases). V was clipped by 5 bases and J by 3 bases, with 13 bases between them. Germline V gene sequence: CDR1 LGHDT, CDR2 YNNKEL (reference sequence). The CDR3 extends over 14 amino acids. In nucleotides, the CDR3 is TGTGCCAGCAGCGCTTTTGGGGGGGACACTGAAGCTTTCTTT. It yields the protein CASSAFGGDTEAFF.

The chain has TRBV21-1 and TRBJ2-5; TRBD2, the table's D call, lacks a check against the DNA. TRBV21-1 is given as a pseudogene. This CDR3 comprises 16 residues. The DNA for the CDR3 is TGTGCCAGCAGCAATAATAGACTTACGTACCAAGAGACCCAGTACTTC. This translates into CASSNNRLTYQETQYF.

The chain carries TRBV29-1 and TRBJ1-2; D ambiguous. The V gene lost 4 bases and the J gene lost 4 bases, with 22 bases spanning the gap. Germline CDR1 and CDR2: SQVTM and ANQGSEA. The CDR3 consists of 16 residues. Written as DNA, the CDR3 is TGCAGCGTTGTTTGGGGATTCGGTTCGGGCATCTATGGCTACACCTTC. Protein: CSVVWGFGSGIYGYTF.

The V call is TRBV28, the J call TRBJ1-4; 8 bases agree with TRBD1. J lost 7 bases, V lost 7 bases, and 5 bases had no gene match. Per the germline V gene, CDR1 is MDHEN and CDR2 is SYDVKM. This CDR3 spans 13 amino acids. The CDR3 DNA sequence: TGTGCCAGCAACAAAGGGACAGGTGAAAAACTGTTTTTT. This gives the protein CASNKGTGEKLFF.

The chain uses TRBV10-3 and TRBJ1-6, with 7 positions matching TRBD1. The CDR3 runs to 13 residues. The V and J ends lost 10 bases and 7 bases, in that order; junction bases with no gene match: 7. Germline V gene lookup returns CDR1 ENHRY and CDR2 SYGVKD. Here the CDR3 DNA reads TGTGCCAGCCAGACAGGGACGAATTCACCCCTCCACTTT. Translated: CASQTGTNSPLHF.

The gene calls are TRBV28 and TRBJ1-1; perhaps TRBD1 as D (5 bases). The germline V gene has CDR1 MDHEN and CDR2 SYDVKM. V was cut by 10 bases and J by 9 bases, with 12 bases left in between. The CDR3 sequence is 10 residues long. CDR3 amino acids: CATGQHQAFF. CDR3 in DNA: TGTGCCACGGGGCAGCACCAAGCTTTCTTT.

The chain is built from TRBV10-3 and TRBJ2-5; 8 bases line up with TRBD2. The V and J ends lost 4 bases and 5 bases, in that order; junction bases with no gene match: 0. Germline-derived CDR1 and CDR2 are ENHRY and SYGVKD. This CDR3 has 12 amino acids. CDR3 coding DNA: TGTGCCATCAGTGCGGGGGGGGAGACCCAGTACTTC. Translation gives CAISAGGETQYF.

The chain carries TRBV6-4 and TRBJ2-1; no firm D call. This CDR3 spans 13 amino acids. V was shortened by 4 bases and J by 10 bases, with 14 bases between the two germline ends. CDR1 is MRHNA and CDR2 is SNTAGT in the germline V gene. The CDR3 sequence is CASSVAGRGEQFF. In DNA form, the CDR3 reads TGTGCCAGCAGTGTAGCCGGGCGTGGCGAGCAGTTCTTC.

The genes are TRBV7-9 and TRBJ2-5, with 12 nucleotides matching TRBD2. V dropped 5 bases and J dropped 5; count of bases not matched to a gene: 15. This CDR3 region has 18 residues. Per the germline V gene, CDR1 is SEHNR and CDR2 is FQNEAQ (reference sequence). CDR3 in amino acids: CASSAPTSGRKRAETQYF. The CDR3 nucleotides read TGTGCCAGCAGCGCACCTACTAGCGGGAGGAAACGAGCGGAGACCCAGTACTTC.

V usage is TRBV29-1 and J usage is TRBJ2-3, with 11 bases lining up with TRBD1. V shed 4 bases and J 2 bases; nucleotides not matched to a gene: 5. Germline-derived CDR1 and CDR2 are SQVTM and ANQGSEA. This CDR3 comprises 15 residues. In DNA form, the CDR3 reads TGCAGCGTTGGAGGGGACAGGGGGTTCACAGATACGCAGTATTTT. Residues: CSVGGDRGFTDTQYF.

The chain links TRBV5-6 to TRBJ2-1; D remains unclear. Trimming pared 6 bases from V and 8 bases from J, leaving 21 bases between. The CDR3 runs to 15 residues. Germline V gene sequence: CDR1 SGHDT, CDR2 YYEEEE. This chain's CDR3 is CASTLGGSWADEQFF. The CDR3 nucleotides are TGTGCCAGCACCCTGGGTGGGTCCTGGGCCGATGAGCAGTTCTTC.

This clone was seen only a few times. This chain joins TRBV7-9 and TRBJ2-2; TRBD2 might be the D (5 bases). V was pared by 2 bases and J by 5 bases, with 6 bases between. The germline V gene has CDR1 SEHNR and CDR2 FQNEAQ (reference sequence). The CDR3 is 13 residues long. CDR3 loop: CASSLTGTGELFF. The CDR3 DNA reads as TGTGCCAGCAGCTTAACGGGGACCGGGGAGCTGTTTTTT.

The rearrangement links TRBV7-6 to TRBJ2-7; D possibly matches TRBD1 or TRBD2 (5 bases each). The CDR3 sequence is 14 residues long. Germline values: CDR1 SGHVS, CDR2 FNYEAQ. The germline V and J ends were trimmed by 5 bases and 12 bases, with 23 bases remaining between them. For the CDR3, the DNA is TGTGCCAGCAGCGCCCGAGGGGCAGGGAATTTTGTGTACTTC. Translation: CASSARGAGNFVYF.

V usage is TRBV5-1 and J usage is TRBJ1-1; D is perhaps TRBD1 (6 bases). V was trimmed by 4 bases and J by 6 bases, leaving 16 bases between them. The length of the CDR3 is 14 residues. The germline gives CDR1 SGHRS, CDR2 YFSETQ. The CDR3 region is CASSTQGNGAEAFF. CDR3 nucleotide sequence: TGCGCCAGCAGCACACAGGGTAATGGCGCTGAAGCTTTCTTT.

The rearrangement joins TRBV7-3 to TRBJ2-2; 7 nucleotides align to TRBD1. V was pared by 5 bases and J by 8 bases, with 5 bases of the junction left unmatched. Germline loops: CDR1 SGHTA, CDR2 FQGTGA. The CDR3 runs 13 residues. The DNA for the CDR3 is TGTGCCAGCAGCCAAGACAGGGCTGGGGAGCTGTTTTTT. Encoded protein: CASSQDRAGELFF.

This chain's CDR3 is CASSYREGPNNEQFF. CDR3 sequence (DNA): TGTGCCAGCAGTTACAGGGAGGGCCCTAACAATGAGCAGTTCTTC. The chain is built from TRBV6-5 and TRBJ2-1, with 7 bases that match TRBD2. V lost 2 bases, J lost 5 bases, and 6 bases stayed unmatched. The germline gives CDR1 MNHEY, CDR2 SVGAGI. The CDR3 is made up of 15 amino acids.

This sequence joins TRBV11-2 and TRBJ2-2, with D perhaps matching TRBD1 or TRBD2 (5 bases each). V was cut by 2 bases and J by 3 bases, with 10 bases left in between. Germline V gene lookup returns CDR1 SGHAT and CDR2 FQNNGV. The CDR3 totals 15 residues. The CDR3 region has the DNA TGTGCCAGCAGCTTATGGGGGAGCGACACCGGGGAGCTGTTTTTT. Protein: CASSLWGSDTGELFF.

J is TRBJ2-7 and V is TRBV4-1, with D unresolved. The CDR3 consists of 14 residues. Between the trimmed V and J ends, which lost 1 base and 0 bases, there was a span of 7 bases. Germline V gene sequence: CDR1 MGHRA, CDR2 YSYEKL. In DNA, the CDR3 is TGCGCCAGCAGCCAAGGGGTGAACTCCTACGAGCAGTACTTC. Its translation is CASSQGVNSYEQYF.

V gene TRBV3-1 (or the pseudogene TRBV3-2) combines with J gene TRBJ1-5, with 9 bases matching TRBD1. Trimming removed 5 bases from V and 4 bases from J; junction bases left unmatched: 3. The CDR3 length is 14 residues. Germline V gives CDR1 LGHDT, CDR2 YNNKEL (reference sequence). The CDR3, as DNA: TGTGCCAGCAGCTTGACAGGGGGGAATCAGCCCCAGCATTTT. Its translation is CASSLTGGNQPQHF.

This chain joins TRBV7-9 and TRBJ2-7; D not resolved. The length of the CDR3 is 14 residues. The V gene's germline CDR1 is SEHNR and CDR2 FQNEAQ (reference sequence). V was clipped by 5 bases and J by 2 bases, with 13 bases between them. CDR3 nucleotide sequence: TGTGCCAGCAGCCTGGCACAGTCGGCCTACGAGCAGTACTTC. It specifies CASSLAQSAYEQYF.